A single sample is the source of the 31 T cell receptor beta chains below, sequenced in a study of shared clonotypes between healthy human individuals. Assay used: immunoSEQ multiplex PCR; TCRdb lists only in-frame clones, some missing. The table includes roughly 650,000 clones, around 97% detected once. The source material was naive CD4+ T cells sorted from blood. Described subset: CD45RA+ positively selected. Receptors originate from a woman aged 30 to 39 in good health.

This chain joins TRBV29-1 and TRBJ2-2; 7 bases are shared with TRBD1. This CDR3 contains 14 residues. Trimming took 5 bases from V and 2 from J; bases not matched to a gene: 5. The germline V gene has CDR1 SQVTM and CDR2 ANQGSEA. CDR3 protein: CSVHGTDNTGELFF. CDR3 nucleotides: TGCAGCGTTCATGGGACAGATAACACCGGGGAGCTGTTTTTT.

This chain joins TRBV6-1 and TRBJ2-7; the match to TRBD2 covers 13 bases. The trim removed 4 bases at V and 5 bases at J, leaving 5 bases unmatched. CDR3 size: 15 residues. Per the germline V gene, CDR1 is MNHNS and CDR2 is SASEGT. CDR3 in amino acids: CASSGWTSGSHEQYF. CDR3 nucleotide sequence: TGTGCCAGCAGTGGATGGACTAGCGGGAGCCACGAGCAGTACTTC.

The chain links TRBV9 to TRBJ1-2; the D is unclear. V lost 9 bases, J lost 2 bases, and 8 bases lay in between. Germline loops: CDR1 SGDLS, CDR2 YYNGEE. This CDR3 region has 11 residues. The CDR3 coding sequence is TGTGCCACCGAGCGCAACTATGGCTACACCTTC. This codes for CATERNYGYTF.

J is TRBJ2-7 and V is TRBV28; the D is unclear. The CDR3 totals 11 residues. In germline, CDR1 is MDHEN, CDR2 SYDVKM. Trimming cost V 2 bases and J 6 bases, with 5 bases left between them. The CDR3 nucleotides read TGTGCCAGCAGTTTACTCCGCGAGCAGTACTTC. It translates to CASSLLREQYF.

The genes are TRBV27 and TRBJ2-7, with TRBD1 matching over 10 bases. The CDR3 loop spans 15 amino acids. Germline values: CDR1 MNHEY, CDR2 SMNVEV (reference sequence). The V and J ends lost 4 bases and 4 bases, in that order; junction bases with no gene match: 7. The CDR3 protein is CASSSPTGGTYEQYF. The CDR3 nucleotides are TGTGCCAGCAGTTCCCCGACAGGGGGCACGTACGAGCAGTACTTC.

This clone came up once. The chain joins TRBV4-2 to TRBJ2-1; D may be TRBD2 (5 bases). The V end was cut by 3 bases, the J end by 6 bases, with 12 bases between. This CDR3 comprises 14 residues. Germline CDR1 and CDR2: LGHNA and YNFKEQ. CDR3 region: CASSHGILGNEQFF. CDR3 coding DNA: TGTGCCAGCAGCCACGGGATCCTCGGCAATGAGCAGTTCTTC.

This clone appeared a single time. This chain connects TRBV27 to TRBJ2-5; TRBD2 matches at 10 bases. This CDR3 region has 16 residues. Looked up from germline, CDR1 is MNHEY and CDR2 is SMNVEV (reference sequence). With V trimmed by 4 bases and J by 5 bases, 10 bases remained unmatched. In DNA, the CDR3 is TGTGCCAGCAGTTCACGGACTAGCGGTCTTATCGAGACCCAGTACTTC. It specifies CASSSRTSGLIETQYF.

This rearrangement joins TRBV7-3 to TRBJ2-3, with D unclear. The germline V gene encodes CDR1 SGHTA and CDR2 FQGTGA. Trimming shortened V by 2 bases and J by 3 bases, and 21 bases separated the two germline ends. The CDR3 is made up of 18 amino acids. CDR3 loop: CASSLGSPVSLETDTQYF. CDR3 DNA: TGTGCCAGCAGCTTAGGTAGTCCAGTGTCGCTCGAAACAGATACGCAGTATTTT.

This clone was observed once. The chain is built from TRBV11-2 and TRBJ2-5; D not resolved. Germline lookup yields CDR1 SGHAT and CDR2 FQNNGV. V was clipped by 5 bases and J by 5 bases, with 15 bases between them. The CDR3 loop spans 14 amino acids. The CDR3 reads CASSPSPVGETQYF. The DNA of the CDR3 is TGTGCCAGCAGCCCATCACCGGTTGGGGAGACCCAGTACTTC.

The chain combines TRBV6-5 with TRBJ2-5, with no clear D. Trimming stripped 2 bases from V and 5 bases from J, with 3 bases between. Germline CDR1 reads MNHEY; CDR2 reads SVGAGI. CDR3 length: 11 residues. The CDR3 loop reads CASSYEETQYF. The CDR3, as DNA: TGTGCCAGCAGTTACGAGGAGACCCAGTACTTC.

The rearrangement links TRBV19 to TRBJ2-5; tentatively, D is TRBD1 (5 bases). The CDR3 consists of 14 residues. Germline V CDR1 and CDR2: LNHDA, SQIVND (reference sequence). V lost 5 bases, J lost 12 bases, and 22 bases lay in between. In nucleotides, the CDR3 is TGTGCCAGTAGTTTCAACCCCGGACACCCAGTTAAGTACTTC. Translation gives CASSFNPGHPVKYF.

This sequence joins TRBV13 and TRBJ1-2, with D uncertain. CDR1 and CDR2 (germline): PRHDT, FYEKMQ (reference sequence). V was trimmed by 6 bases and J by 4 bases, leaving 24 bases between them. The length of the CDR3 is 17 residues. CDR3 coding DNA: TGTGCCAGCAGAAGCTTAAAGTGGCAGGAACCTTCCTATGGCTACACCTTC. Translated, it gives CASRSLKWQEPSYGYTF.

V usage is TRBV7-3 and J usage is TRBJ2-1, with D unresolved. Germline assignment: CDR1 SGHTA and CDR2 FQGTGA. Deletions cut 0 bases from V and 6 bases from J, with 12 bases between. The CDR3 spans 15 residues. The CDR3 loop is CASSLTSLMSNEQFF. The CDR3 bases are TGTGCCAGCAGCTTAACGAGTTTGATGAGCAATGAGCAGTTCTTC.

V and J are TRBV29-1 and TRBJ2-2, with D possibly TRBD1 on 5 matching bases. Germline-derived CDR1 and CDR2 are SQVTM and ANQGSEA. Trimming cost V 3 bases and J 4 bases, with 6 bases left between them. This CDR3 is built from 12 residues. CDR3 DNA sequence: TGCAGCGTTGAGGGGCCCACCGGGGAGCTGTTTTTT. It translates to CSVEGPTGELFF.

The chain joins TRBV6-1 to TRBJ2-1, with unresolved D. Trimming left V 1 base short and J 4 bases short, with 8 bases between. The CDR3 sequence is 14 residues long. The germline V gene encodes CDR1 MNHNS and CDR2 SASEGT. CDR3 in amino acids: CASSEGASYNEQFF. The CDR3 DNA follows: TGTGCCAGCAGTGAAGGGGCCAGTTACAATGAGCAGTTCTTC.

The chain uses TRBV5-1 and TRBJ2-1, with D perhaps TRBD1 (7 bases). CDR1 is SGHRS, CDR2 YFSETQ, per germline. V shed 0 bases and J shed 9 bases, with 19 bases lying between them. There are 16 residues in the CDR3. The CDR3 DNA sequence: TGCGCCAGCAGCTTGGCAGTCGCAGGGGGGAGCAGTGAGCAGTTCTTC. Residues: CASSLAVAGGSSEQFF.

V is TRBV4-1 and J is TRBJ2-3, with 14 bases lining up with TRBD2. The germline V gene encodes CDR1 MGHRA and CDR2 YSYEKL. This CDR3 spans 15 amino acids. V lost 6 bases and J lost 1; bases outside the gene matches: 0. CDR3 nucleotides: TGCGCCAGCAGGACTAGCGGGAGGGGCACAGATACGCAGTATTTT. It yields the protein CASRTSGRGTDTQYF.

The rearrangement uses TRBV7-9 and TRBJ2-1, with D perhaps matching TRBD1 (6 bases). CDR1 is SEHNR and CDR2 is FQNEAQ in the germline V gene (reference sequence). This CDR3 has 17 amino acids. Deletions cut 1 base from V and 5 bases from J, with 18 bases between. In DNA form, the CDR3 reads TGTGCCAGCAGCTTAGAATTGCTCGGGACACCCCACAATGAGCAGTTCTTC. It yields the protein CASSLELLGTPHNEQFF.

CDR3 in amino acids: CASSLLSGPTYNEQFF. The CDR3, as DNA: TGTGCCAGCAGTTTATTAAGCGGGCCGACCTACAATGAGCAGTTCTTC. The V and J genes are TRBV28 and TRBJ2-1; the D gene is possibly TRBD2 (6 bases). This CDR3 contains 16 residues. With 1 base removed from V and 2 bases from J, the gap between germline ends came to 12 bases. Germline V CDR1 and CDR2: MDHEN, SYDVKM.

This clone was counted once. V gene TRBV19 combines with J gene TRBJ1-2; 8 bases map to TRBD1. The J segment lost 4 bases and the V segment lost 1 base, leaving 11 bases of the junction unmatched. The CDR3 is 17 residues long. The V gene's germline CDR1 is LNHDA and CDR2 SQIVND (reference sequence). The CDR3 bases are TGTGCCAGTAGTATAGGATCGGACAGGGCCTGGTTCTATGGCTACACCTTC. As protein: CASSIGSDRAWFYGYTF.

V is TRBV6-1 and J is TRBJ2-5; 8 bases line up with TRBD1. V trimming: 2 bases; J trimming: 4 bases; junction bases outside the gene matches: 9. CDR1 and CDR2 (germline): MNHNS, SASEGT. The CDR3 length is 16 residues. The CDR3 nucleotides are TGTGCCAGCAGTGAAAGGAGTCAGGGGGCTTTAGAGACCCAGTACTTC. Protein: CASSERSQGALETQYF.

This clone was detected once. V and J are TRBV11-2 and TRBJ2-5; 9 bases agree with TRBD2. With V trimmed by 0 bases and J by 1 base, 6 bases remained unmatched. This CDR3 comprises 17 residues. Germline V gene sequence: CDR1 SGHAT, CDR2 FQNNGV. Here the CDR3 DNA reads TGTGCCAGCAGCTTAGATTATACTAGCGGGCCCCAAGAGACCCAGTACTTC. Amino acids: CASSLDYTSGPQETQYF.

The chain recombines TRBV11-2 with TRBJ2-6; D is perhaps TRBD1 (6 bases). Germline CDR1 SGHAT, CDR2 FQNNGV. Trimming pared 5 bases from V and 4 bases from J, leaving 15 bases between. The CDR3 runs to 16 residues. DNA of the CDR3: TGTGCCAGCAGCATAATGGGGGCGCCGGGGGCCAACGTCCTGACTTTC. Its translation is CASSIMGAPGANVLTF.

CDR3 protein: CAISGRVEGLGNTEAFF. The DNA of the CDR3 is TGTGCCATCAGTGGGCGAGTTGAGGGTCTGGGGAACACTGAAGCTTTCTTT. The chain links TRBV10-3 to TRBJ1-1; no clear D. The germline gives CDR1 ENHRY, CDR2 SYGVKD. Trimming took off 4 bases at V and 1 base at J, with 19 bases between the two ends. This CDR3 has 17 residues.

The chain links TRBV5-1 to TRBJ1-1; D call uncertain. Germline V gene lookup returns CDR1 SGHRS and CDR2 YFSETQ. The V gene lost 1 base and the J gene lost 0 bases, with 7 bases spanning the gap. This CDR3 is 14 amino acids long. The CDR3 loop reads CASSLTGMNTEAFF. CDR3 sequence (DNA): TGCGCCAGCAGCTTGACGGGGATGAACACTGAAGCTTTCTTT.

The V gene is TRBV6-6, the J gene TRBJ2-5; a possible D gene is TRBD1 (6 bases). CDR3 size: 16 residues. CDR1 is MNHNY, CDR2 SVGAGI, per germline (reference sequence). V was cut by 5 bases and J by 0 bases, with 16 bases left in between. The CDR3 loop reads CASSRALRTDQETQYF. CDR3 bases: TGTGCCAGCAGTCGAGCCCTTCGGACAGACCAAGAGACCCAGTACTTC.

This clone was detected only once. The V call is TRBV7-8, the J call TRBJ2-4, with TRBD1 identical over 11 bases. Losses at the gene ends were 1 base for V and 9 bases for J; bases not matched to a gene: 5. Germline lookup yields CDR1 SGHVS and CDR2 FQNEAQ. This CDR3 region has 15 residues. The CDR3 loop is CASSLGDRGSGIQYF. For the CDR3, the DNA is TGTGCCAGCAGCTTAGGGGACAGGGGGAGCGGCATTCAGTACTTC.

This chain uses TRBV9 with TRBJ2-7, with 7 bases that match TRBD1. V was pared by 4 bases and J by 2 bases, with 12 bases of the junction left unmatched. Germline CDR1 and CDR2: SGDLS and YYNGEE. The CDR3 is made up of 16 amino acids. The CDR3, as DNA: TGTGCCAGCAGCCTAACAGCAGGGGGAAGCGCCTACGAGCAGTACTTC. Residues: CASSLTAGGSAYEQYF.

The rearrangement uses TRBV28 and TRBJ2-1, with TRBD2 identical over 9 bases. The germline gives CDR1 MDHEN, CDR2 SYDVKM. The junction had 11 bases not matched to a gene; V was cut back by 7 bases and J by 7 bases. There are 15 residues in the CDR3. The chain's CDR3 is CASILSGRGSNEQFF. The CDR3 nucleotides are TGTGCCAGCATCCTTAGCGGGAGAGGGTCGAATGAGCAGTTCTTC.

The chain couples TRBV4-1 to TRBJ2-5; D is ambiguous. The CDR3 runs 20 residues. The V and J ends lost 0 bases and 3 bases respectively, with 26 bases between them. Germline loops: CDR1 MGHRA, CDR2 YSYEKL. CDR3 sequence reads: CASSQEGFKGYSQKKETQYF. DNA for the CDR3: TGCGCCAGCAGCCAAGAAGGCTTTAAGGGATATTCCCAGAAGAAAGAGACCCAGTACTTC.

The chain recombines TRBV4-1 with TRBJ2-5; TRBD2 agrees at 13 bases. The CDR3 spans 18 residues. V shed 1 base and J 2 bases; nucleotides not matched to a gene: 7. Per germline, CDR1 MGHRA and CDR2 YSYEKL. The CDR3 sequence: CASSQASAGLAGQETQYF. The CDR3 DNA sequence: TGCGCCAGCAGCCAAGCTTCTGCGGGACTAGCGGGGCAAGAGACCCAGTACTTC.